This T cell receptor (beta chain) was retrieved from a study of shared clonotypes between healthy human individuals. Findings and caveats of the study: Larger richness was generally estimated for naive than memory subsets. Some clonotypes were shared by all four sorted-subset donors, while others were not shared. The non-shared ones had lower generation probabilities than the shared ones.

Across several immunoSEQ plates, the genomic DNA of each subset was split evenly. The protocol was immunoSEQ multiplex PCR, while the TCRdb copy is restricted to in-frame clones and leaves out a portion. The data show around 600,000 clones, 95% seen once. On this clone: No antigen is known for it.

The naive CD8 fraction comprised CD45RO-negative cells positively selected for CCR7 and excluded terminally differentiated effector memory CD45RA+ cells. The germline V gene encodes CDR1 SGHNT and CDR2 YENEEA. CDR3 length: 14 amino acids. The V end was cut by 6 bases, the J end by 1 base, with 12 bases between. The V call is TRBV11-3, the J call TRBJ1-1; D gene unclear. The receptor was isolated from a woman in her twenties or thirties in good health. The sequenced sample was naive CD8+ T cells sorted from blood. CDR3 loop: CASSSRNSNTEAFF. The CDR3 bases are TGTGCCAGCAGTTCCAGGAATTCGAACACTGAAGCTTTCTTT. Variable domain in full (rest from reference TRBV11-3 and TRBJ1-1): EAGVVQSPRYKIIEKKQPVAFWCNPISGHNTLYWYLQNLGQGPELLIRYENEEAVDDSQLPKDRFSAERLKGVDSTLKIQPAELGDSAVYLCASSSRNSNTEAFFGQGTRLTVV.